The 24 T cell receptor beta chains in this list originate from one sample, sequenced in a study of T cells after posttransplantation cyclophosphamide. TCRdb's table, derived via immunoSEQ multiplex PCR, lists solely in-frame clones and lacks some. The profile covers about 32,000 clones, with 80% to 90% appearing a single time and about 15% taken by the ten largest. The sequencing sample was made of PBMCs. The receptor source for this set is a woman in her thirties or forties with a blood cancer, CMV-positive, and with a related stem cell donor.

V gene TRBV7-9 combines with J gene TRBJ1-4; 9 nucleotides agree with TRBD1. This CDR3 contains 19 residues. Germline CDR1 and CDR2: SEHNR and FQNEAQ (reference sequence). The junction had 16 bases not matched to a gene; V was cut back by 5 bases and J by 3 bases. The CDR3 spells CASSHRAGTGTFANEKLFF. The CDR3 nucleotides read TGTGCCAGCAGCCATCGAGCCGGGACAGGGACGTTTGCTAATGAAAAACTGTTTTTT. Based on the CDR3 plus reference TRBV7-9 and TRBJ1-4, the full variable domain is DTGVSQNPRHKITKRGQNVTFRCDPISEHNRLYWYRQTLGQGPEFLTYFQNEAQLEKSRLLSDRFSAERPKGSFSTLEIQRTEQGDSAMYLCASSHRAGTGTFANEKLFFGSGTQLSVL.

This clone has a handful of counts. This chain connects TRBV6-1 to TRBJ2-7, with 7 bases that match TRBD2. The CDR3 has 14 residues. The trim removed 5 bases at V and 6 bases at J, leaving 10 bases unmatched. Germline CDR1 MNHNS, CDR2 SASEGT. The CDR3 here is CASSYRDYRSEQYF. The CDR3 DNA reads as TGTGCCAGCAGTTATCGGGACTACAGGAGCGAGCAGTACTTC.

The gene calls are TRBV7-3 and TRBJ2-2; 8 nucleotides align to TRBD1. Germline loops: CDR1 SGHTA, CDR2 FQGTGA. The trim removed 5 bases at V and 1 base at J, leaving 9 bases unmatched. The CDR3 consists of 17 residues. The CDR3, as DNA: TGTGCCAGCAGCCCTGATCCCGGGACAGGGAACACCGGGGAGCTGTTTTTT. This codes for CASSPDPGTGNTGELFF. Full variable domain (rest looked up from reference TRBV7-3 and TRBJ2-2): GAGVSQTPSNKVTEKGKYVELRCDPISGHTALYWYRQSLGQGPEFLIYFQGTGAADDSGLPNDRFFAVRPEGSVSTLKIQRTERGDSAVYLCASSPDPGTGNTGELFFGEGSRLTVL.

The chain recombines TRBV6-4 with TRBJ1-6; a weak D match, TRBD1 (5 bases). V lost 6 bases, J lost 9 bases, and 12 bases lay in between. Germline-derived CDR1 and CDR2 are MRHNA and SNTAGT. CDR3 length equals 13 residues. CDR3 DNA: TGTGCCAGCAGCCGAGACACAGGTTCACCCCTCCACTTT. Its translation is CASSRDTGSPLHF.

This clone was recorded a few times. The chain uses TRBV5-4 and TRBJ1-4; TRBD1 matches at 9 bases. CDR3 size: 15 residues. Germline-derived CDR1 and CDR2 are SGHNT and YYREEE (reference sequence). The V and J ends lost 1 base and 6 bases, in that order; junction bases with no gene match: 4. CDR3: CASSLQGQGHEKLFF. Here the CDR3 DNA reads TGTGCCAGCAGCTTGCAGGGACAGGGCCATGAAAAACTGTTTTTT.

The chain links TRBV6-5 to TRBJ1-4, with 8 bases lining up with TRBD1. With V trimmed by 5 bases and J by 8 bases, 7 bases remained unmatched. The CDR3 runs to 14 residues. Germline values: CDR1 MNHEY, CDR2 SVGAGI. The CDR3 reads CASSLDRGGEKLFF. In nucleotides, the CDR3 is TGTGCCAGCAGTCTTGACAGGGGTGGAGAAAAACTGTTTTTT.

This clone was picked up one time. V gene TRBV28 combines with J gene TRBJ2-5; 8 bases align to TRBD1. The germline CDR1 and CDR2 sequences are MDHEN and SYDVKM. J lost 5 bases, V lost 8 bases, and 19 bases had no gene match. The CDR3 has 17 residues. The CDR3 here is CASQTGTGVLGTETQYF. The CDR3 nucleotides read TGTGCCAGCCAAACCGGGACAGGCGTCCTGGGAACGGAGACCCAGTACTTC.

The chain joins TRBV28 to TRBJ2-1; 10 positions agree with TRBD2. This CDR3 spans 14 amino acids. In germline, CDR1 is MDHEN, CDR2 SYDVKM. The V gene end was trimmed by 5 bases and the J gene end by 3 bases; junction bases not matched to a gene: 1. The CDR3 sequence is CASSKRGGYNEQFF. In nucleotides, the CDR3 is TGTGCCAGCAGTAAGCGGGGGGGCTACAATGAGCAGTTCTTC.

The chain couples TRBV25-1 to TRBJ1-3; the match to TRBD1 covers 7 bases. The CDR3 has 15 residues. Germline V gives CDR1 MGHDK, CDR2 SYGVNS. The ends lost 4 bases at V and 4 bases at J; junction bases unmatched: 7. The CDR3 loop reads CASSGSTGSGNTIYF. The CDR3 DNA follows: TGTGCCAGCAGTGGTTCGACAGGGAGCGGAAACACCATATATTTT.

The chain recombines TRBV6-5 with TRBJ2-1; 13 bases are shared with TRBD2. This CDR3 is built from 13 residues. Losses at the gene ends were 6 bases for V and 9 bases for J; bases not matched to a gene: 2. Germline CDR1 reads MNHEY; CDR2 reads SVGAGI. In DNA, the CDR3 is TGTGCCAGCAGCTGGACTAGCGGGGGTGAGCAGTTCTTC. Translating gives CASSWTSGGEQFF.

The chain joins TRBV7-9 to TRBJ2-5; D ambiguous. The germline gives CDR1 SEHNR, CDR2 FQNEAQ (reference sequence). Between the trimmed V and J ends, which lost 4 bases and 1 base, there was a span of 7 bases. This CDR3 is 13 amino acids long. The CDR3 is CASSYYSQETQYF. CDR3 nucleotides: TGTGCCAGCAGCTATTACAGCCAAGAGACCCAGTACTTC.

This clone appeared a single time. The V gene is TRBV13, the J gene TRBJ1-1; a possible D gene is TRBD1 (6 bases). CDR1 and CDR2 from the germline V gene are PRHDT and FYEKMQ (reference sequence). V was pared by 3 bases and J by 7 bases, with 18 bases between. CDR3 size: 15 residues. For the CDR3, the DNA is TGTGCCAGCAGCTTTCGAGAGGGGGAGCGGGGTGAAGCTTTCTTT. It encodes CASSFREGERGEAFF.

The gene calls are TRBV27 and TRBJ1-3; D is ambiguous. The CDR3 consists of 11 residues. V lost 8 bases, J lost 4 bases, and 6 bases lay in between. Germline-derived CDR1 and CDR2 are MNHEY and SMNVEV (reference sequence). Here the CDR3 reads CASRWGNTIYF. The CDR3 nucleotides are TGTGCCAGCCGGTGGGGAAACACCATATATTTT.

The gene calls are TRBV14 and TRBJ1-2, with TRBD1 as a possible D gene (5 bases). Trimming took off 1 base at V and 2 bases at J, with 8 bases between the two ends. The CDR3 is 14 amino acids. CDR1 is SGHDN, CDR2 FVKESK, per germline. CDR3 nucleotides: TGTGCCAGCAGCCAAGGGGACTGGAACTATGGCTACACCTTC. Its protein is CASSQGDWNYGYTF.

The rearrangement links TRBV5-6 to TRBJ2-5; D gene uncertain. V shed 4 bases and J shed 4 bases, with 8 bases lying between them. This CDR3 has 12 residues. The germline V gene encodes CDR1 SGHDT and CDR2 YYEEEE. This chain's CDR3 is CASSIRRETQYF. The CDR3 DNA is TGTGCCAGCAGCATCAGAAGAGAGACCCAGTACTTC.

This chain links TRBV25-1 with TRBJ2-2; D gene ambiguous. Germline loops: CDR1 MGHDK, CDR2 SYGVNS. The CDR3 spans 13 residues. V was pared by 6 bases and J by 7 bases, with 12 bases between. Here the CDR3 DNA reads TGTGCCAGCAGGCCCCAAGGAGTCGGGGAGCTGTTTTTT. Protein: CASRPQGVGELFF.

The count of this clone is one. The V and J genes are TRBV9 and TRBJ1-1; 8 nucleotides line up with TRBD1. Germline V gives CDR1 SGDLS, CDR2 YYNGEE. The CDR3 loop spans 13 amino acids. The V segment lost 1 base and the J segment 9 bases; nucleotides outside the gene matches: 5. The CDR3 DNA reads TGTGCCAGCAGCGTAAGGCAGGGGGCTAAAGCTTTCTTT. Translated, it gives CASSVRQGAKAFF.

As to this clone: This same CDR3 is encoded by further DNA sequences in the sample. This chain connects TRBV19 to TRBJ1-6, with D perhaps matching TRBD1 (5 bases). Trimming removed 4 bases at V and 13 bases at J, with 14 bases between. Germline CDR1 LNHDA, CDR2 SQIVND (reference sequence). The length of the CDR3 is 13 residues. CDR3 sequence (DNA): TGTGCCAGTAGTAAAACGGGGGTTTCCCCCCTCCACTTT. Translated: CASSKTGVSPLHF.

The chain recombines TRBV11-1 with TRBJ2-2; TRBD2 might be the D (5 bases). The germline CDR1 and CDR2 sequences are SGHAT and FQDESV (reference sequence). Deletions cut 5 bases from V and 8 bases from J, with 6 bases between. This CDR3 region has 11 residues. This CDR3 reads CASSGGGELFF. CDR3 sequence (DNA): TGTGCCAGCAGCGGAGGAGGGGAGCTGTTTTTT. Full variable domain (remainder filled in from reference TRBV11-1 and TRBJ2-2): EAEVAQSPRYKITEKSQAVAFWCDPISGHATLYWYRQILGQGPELLVQFQDESVVDDSQLPKDRFSAERLKGVDSTLKIQPAELGDSAMYLCASSGGGELFFGEGSRLTVL.

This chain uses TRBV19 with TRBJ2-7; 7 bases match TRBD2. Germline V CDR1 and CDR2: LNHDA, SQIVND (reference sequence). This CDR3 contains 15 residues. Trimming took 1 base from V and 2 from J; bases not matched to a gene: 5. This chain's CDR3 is CASSIVGTTAYEQYF. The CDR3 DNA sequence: TGTGCCAGTAGTATAGTTGGGACTACAGCCTACGAGCAGTACTTC. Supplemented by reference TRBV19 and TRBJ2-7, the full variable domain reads DGGITQSPKYLFRKEGQNVTLSCEQNLNHDAMYWYRQDPGQGLRLIYYSQIVNDFQKGDIAEGYSVSREKKESFPLTVTSAQKNPTAFYLCASSIVGTTAYEQYFGPGTRLTVT.

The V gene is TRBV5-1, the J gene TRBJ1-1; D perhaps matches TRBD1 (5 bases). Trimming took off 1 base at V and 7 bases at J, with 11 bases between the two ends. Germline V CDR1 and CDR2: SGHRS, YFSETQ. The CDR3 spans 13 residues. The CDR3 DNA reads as TGCGCCAGCAGCTTGTCAGGGTCGGGTGAAGCTTTCTTT. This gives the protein CASSLSGSGEAFF.

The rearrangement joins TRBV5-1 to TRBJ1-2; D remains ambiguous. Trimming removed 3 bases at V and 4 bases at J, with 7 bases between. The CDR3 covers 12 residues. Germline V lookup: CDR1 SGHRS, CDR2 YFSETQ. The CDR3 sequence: CASSSQAYGYTF. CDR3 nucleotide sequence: TGCGCCAGCAGCTCGCAGGCCTATGGCTACACCTTC.

CDR3 sequence: CASSLGGPGTDTQYF. CDR3 in DNA: TGCGCCAGCAGCTTGGGGGGGCCAGGCACAGATACGCAGTATTTT. V is TRBV5-1 and J is TRBJ2-3; TRBD1 is a possible D gene (6 bases). V was shortened by 0 bases and J by 1 base, with 9 bases between the two germline ends. Germline loops: CDR1 SGHRS, CDR2 YFSETQ. This CDR3 is built from 15 residues.

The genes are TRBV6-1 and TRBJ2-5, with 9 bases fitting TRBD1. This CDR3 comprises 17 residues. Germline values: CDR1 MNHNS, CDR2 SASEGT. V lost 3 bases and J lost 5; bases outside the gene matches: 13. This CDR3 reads CASSDTGTGWAQETQYF. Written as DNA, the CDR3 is TGTGCCAGCAGTGACACCGGGACAGGGTGGGCTCAGGAGACCCAGTACTTC.